This entry describes one TCR beta chain. What it recognizes is unknown. In the authors' methods: Productive clonotypes were detectable down to 2.59 x 10-5 frequency. The protocol was immunoSEQ multiplex PCR, while the TCRdb copy is restricted to in-frame clones and leaves out a portion. From that table come the V and J calls and clone size; the DNA was used to work out D and trimming. The sample shows under 40,000 clones, approximately 81% of them seen only once. This sample stems from a study of STAT5B mutations in CD4+ large granular lymphocyte leukemia. Whole-study results and caveats: Approximately 25% of private leukemic clonotypes occurred rarely in other patients' non-leukemic repertoires. Top patient clones used TRBV06 genes more often: 8/27 versus 2/35 in controls.

V shed 5 bases and J shed 4 bases, with 12 bases lying between them. The CDR3 sequence is 13 residues long. Per germline, CDR1 SQVTM and CDR2 ANQGSEA. This sequence joins TRBV29-1 and TRBJ1-3, with a possible D match to TRBD1 (6 bases). Material for sequencing was CD4+ T cells from blood buffy coats. The TCR was taken from a human donor in good health. The CDR3 bases are TGCAGCGTTTCGGGGGGGGGCGGAAACACCATATATTTT. Residues: CSVSGGGGNTIYF. The variable domain in full, with the rest retrieved from reference TRBV29-1 and TRBJ1-3, is SAVISQKPSRDICQRGTSLTIQCQVDSQVTMMFWYRQQPGQSLTLIATANQGSEATYESGFVIDKFPISRPNLTFSTLTVSNMSPEDSSIYLCSVSGGGGNTIYFGEGSWLTVV.